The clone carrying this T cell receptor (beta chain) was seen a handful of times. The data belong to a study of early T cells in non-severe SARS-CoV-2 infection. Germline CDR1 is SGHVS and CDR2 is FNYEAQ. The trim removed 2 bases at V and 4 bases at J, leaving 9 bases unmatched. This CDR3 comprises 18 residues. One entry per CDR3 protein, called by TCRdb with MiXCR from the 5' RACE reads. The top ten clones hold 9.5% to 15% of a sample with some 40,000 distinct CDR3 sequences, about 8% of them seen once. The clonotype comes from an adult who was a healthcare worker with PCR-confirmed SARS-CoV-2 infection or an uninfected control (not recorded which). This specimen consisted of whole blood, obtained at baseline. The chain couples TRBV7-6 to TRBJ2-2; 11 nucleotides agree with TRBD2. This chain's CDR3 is CASSLTLAGGTSTGELFF. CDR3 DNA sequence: TGTGCCAGCAGCTTAACCTTAGCGGGGGGGACCAGCACCGGGGAGCTGTTTTTT.